Each of the 21 T cell receptor beta chains below was sequenced from the same sample in a study of T cell repertoires in cytomegalovirus infection. These receptors are not linked to any known antigen. TCRdb reprocessed the reads via MiXCR and lists one record per CDR3 protein. The table includes 200,000 to 250,000 distinct CDR3 sequences, about 38% detected once. This material consisted of CD8+ T cells from cultured PBMCs, taken from culture after CMV antigen stimulation. Receptor source: a human donor in good health (CMV status not recorded). Some clones in this sample may be carry-over from other donors' samples.

This clonotype was counted between two and nine times. The rearrangement links TRBV7-3 to TRBJ2-2, with D unclear. V lost 2 bases and J lost 0, with 7 bases in between. Germline values: CDR1 SGHTA, CDR2 FQGTGA. This CDR3 has 15 residues. The CDR3 is CASSLPPPNTGELFF. The CDR3 region has the DNA TGTGCCAGCAGCTTACCCCCCCCGAACACCGGGGAGCTGTTTTTT.

This clonotype has only a few counts. This sequence joins TRBV20-1 and TRBJ2-5, with D tentatively TRBD2 (5 bases). With 0 bases removed from V and 0 bases from J, the gap between germline ends came to 11 bases. Germline CDR1 is DFQATT and CDR2 is SNEGSKA (reference sequence). This CDR3 is built from 15 residues. The CDR3: CSARDRGQYQETQYF. In DNA form, the CDR3 reads TGCAGTGCTAGAGATCGCGGGCAGTACCAAGAGACCCAGTACTTC.

This sequence joins TRBV29-1 and TRBJ1-5, with 9 bases fitting TRBD1. The CDR3 runs 16 residues. The ends lost 6 bases at V and 0 bases at J; junction bases unmatched: 9. CDR1 is SQVTM, CDR2 ANQGSEA, per germline. CDR3 region: CSVVTGGANSNQPQHF. CDR3 in DNA: TGCAGCGTCGTTACAGGGGGCGCAAATAGCAATCAGCCCCAGCATTTT. The full variable domain, its missing parts supplied by reference TRBV29-1 and TRBJ1-5, is SAVISQKPSRDICQRGTSLTIQCQVDSQVTMMFWYRQQPGQSLTLIATANQGSEATYESGFVIDKFPISRPNLTFSTLTVSNMSPEDSSIYLCSVVTGGANSNQPQHFGDGTRLSIL.

This clonotype was found a few times. The junction departs from the called germline gene at one end, perhaps through a read error. The V gene is TRBV23-1, the J gene TRBJ2-1; weak D call: TRBD2 (5 bases). TRBV23-1 is an ORF, with its function uncertain. The CDR3 spans 16 residues. The CDR3 nucleotides read TGCGCCAGCAGCCAATCGGGCAAGCGGACCTACAATGAGCAGTTCTTC. Residues: CASSQSGKRTYNEQFF.

J is TRBJ2-1 and V is TRBV7-9, with D hard to call. The CDR3 sequence is 14 residues long. V lost 4 bases, J lost 7 bases, and 14 bases lay in between. Germline lookup yields CDR1 SEHNR and CDR2 FQNEAQ (reference sequence). The CDR3 sequence: CASSSQAPRNEQFF. The CDR3 DNA follows: TGTGCCAGCAGCTCCCAGGCCCCCAGAAATGAGCAGTTCTTC. The full variable domain, rest sourced from reference TRBV7-9 and TRBJ2-1, is DTGVSQNPRHKITKRGQNVTFRCDPISEHNRLYWYRQTLGQGPEFLTYFQNEAQLEKSRLLSDRFSAERPKGSFSTLEIQRTEQGDSAMYLCASSSQAPRNEQFFGPGTRLTVL.

This clonotype has a single count. The chain is built from TRBV29-1 and TRBJ2-6, with 12 bases aligning to TRBD2. After removal of 1 base from V and 2 bases from J, the junction contained 3 bases not matched to a gene. Germline CDR1 and CDR2: SQVTM and ANQGSEA. The CDR3 is 17 amino acids. The CDR3, as DNA: TGCAGCGTTGAAGGCCTAGCGGGAGGGCCTGGGGCCAACGTCCTGACTTTC. The encoded protein is CSVEGLAGGPGANVLTF.

This clonotype has just a few counts. The chain couples TRBV2 to TRBJ2-7, with D perhaps matching TRBD1 or TRBD2 (6 bases each). Germline CDR1 SNHLY, CDR2 FYNNEI. Trimming pared 4 bases from V and 1 base from J, leaving 14 bases between. CDR3 length: 15 amino acids. The CDR3 reads CASSVGGSPSYEQYF. The CDR3 DNA reads TGTGCCAGCAGTGTGGGGGGCTCTCCTTCCTACGAGCAGTACTTC.

This clonotype was observed a handful of times. Written as DNA, the CDR3 is TGTGCCAGCAGTTCGACAGAACAAGAGACCCAGTACTTC. Its protein is CASSSTEQETQYF. The chain joins TRBV12-3 or TRBV12-4 to TRBJ2-5; possibly TRBD1 for D (5 bases). This CDR3 is 13 amino acids long. Trimming took 4 bases from V and 2 from J, leaving 8 bases between them.

This chain connects TRBV28 to TRBJ1-1; perhaps TRBD1 as D (6 bases). V lost 0 bases to trimming and J lost 1 base, with 12 bases between them. CDR3 length: 16 residues. Germline values: CDR1 MDHEN, CDR2 SYDVKM. Written as DNA, the CDR3 is TGTGCCAGCAGTTTATGGGGTGGAGGGGGGAACACTGAAGCTTTCTTT. It codes for CASSLWGGGGNTEAFF.

J is TRBJ1-2 and V is TRBV19; 8 bases match TRBD1. CDR1 and CDR2 from the germline V gene are LNHDA and SQIVND (reference sequence). The ends lost 6 bases at V and 1 base at J; junction bases unmatched: 7. The CDR3 covers 15 residues. This CDR3 reads CASRGTGDFNYGYTF. DNA of the CDR3: TGTGCCAGTAGGGGGACAGGAGACTTTAACTATGGCTACACCTTC.

J is TRBJ1-2 and V is TRBV7-6; maybe TRBD1 (5 bases). Germline CDR1 reads SGHVS; CDR2 reads FNYEAQ. Between the trimmed V and J ends, which lost 5 bases and 9 bases, there was a span of 22 bases. This CDR3 has 15 amino acids. CDR3 sequence reads: CASSPGLRQPFSYTF. The DNA of the CDR3 is TGTGCCAGCAGCCCAGGCTTGAGACAGCCCTTTAGCTACACCTTC.

This clonotype was observed at least ten times. The chain combines TRBV19 with TRBJ2-1; D tentatively fits TRBD1 or TRBD2 (7 bases each). Looked up from germline, CDR1 is LNHDA and CDR2 is SQIVND (reference sequence). The CDR3 runs to 15 residues. V was trimmed by 9 bases and J by 4 bases, leaving 19 bases between them. The CDR3 here is CASDPGGTAYNEQFF. CDR3 coding DNA: TGTGCCAGCGACCCCGGGGGGACAGCGTACAATGAGCAGTTCTTC.

The chain links TRBV7-6 to TRBJ2-1, with 7 bases fitting TRBD2. Germline CDR1 reads SGHVS; CDR2 reads FNYEAQ. This CDR3 comprises 20 residues. J lost 0 bases, V lost 3 bases, and 17 bases had no gene match. CDR3 DNA sequence: TGTGCCAGCAGCTTTAATCGGGGGGAATCCCCCCTAGGCTCCTACAATGAGCAGTTCTTC. Its translation: CASSFNRGESPLGSYNEQFF.

The J gene is TRBJ1-1, the V gene TRBV19; weak D call: TRBD1 (5 bases). CDR3 length: 14 residues. V was cut by 10 bases and J by 1 base, with 16 bases left in between. Germline assignment: CDR1 LNHDA and CDR2 SQIVND (reference sequence). The CDR3 nucleotides read TGTGCCACCTCCCGGGGGGAGGGGAACACTGAAGCTTTCTTT. Amino acid sequence: CATSRGEGNTEAFF. Variable domain in full (rest from reference TRBV19 and TRBJ1-1): DGGITQSPKYLFRKEGQNVTLSCEQNLNHDAMYWYRQDPGQGLRLIYYSQIVNDFQKGDIAEGYSVSREKKESFPLTVTSAQKNPTAFYLCATSRGEGNTEAFFGQGTRLTVV.

The chain combines TRBV6-2 or TRBV6-3 with TRBJ2-7; D ambiguous. The CDR3 has 13 amino acids. Germline V gene sequence: CDR1 MNHEY, CDR2 SVGEGT. Deletions cut 1 base from V and 2 bases from J, with 6 bases between. CDR3 DNA sequence: TGTGCCAGCAGTTACTTTCGACCCTACGAGCAGTACTTC. As protein: CASSYFRPYEQYF.

This chain links TRBV28 with TRBJ2-7, with TRBD1 matching over 8 bases. The CDR3 length is 17 residues. The germline gives CDR1 MDHEN, CDR2 SYDVKM. Trimming at V came to 4 bases and at J to 1 base, leaving 12 bases not matched to a gene. The CDR3 coding sequence is TGTGCCAGCAGTTCCCCTCTAGAGGACAGGGCTTCCTACGAGCAGTACTTC. This gives the protein CASSSPLEDRASYEQYF.

The J gene is TRBJ2-1, the V gene TRBV7-6; D is possibly TRBD1 (8 bases). From germline, CDR1 is SGHVS and CDR2 FNYEAQ. The CDR3 contains 15 residues. Trimming took off 5 bases at V and 8 bases at J, with 19 bases between the two ends. CDR3 bases: TGTGCCAGCAGCCCCGGAACAGGGGGGGTCGATGAGCAGTTCTTC. It yields the protein CASSPGTGGVDEQFF.

The V call is TRBV5-4, the J call TRBJ1-2; possibly TRBD1 for D (6 bases). Trimming removed 0 bases at V and 4 bases at J, with 25 bases between. The CDR3 runs 19 residues. Germline V lookup: CDR1 SGHNT, CDR2 YYREEE (reference sequence). CDR3 protein: CASSLVVGPRTAQLYGYTF. As DNA, the CDR3 is TGTGCCAGCAGCTTGGTGGTGGGACCGCGGACAGCACAACTCTATGGCTACACCTTC.

This chain links TRBV28 with TRBJ1-2; 9 bases match TRBD1. The CDR3 has 14 amino acids. Trimming removed 4 bases from V and 5 bases from J; junction bases left unmatched: 5. CDR1 is MDHEN and CDR2 is SYDVKM in the germline V gene. CDR3 protein: CASSSGQGRYGYTF. In DNA form, the CDR3 reads TGTGCCAGCAGTTCAGGACAGGGGAGATATGGCTACACCTTC.

This clonotype was detected only a few times. The V gene is TRBV27, the J gene TRBJ2-7, with TRBD2 matching 7 bases. CDR3 length equals 14 residues. Unmatched junction bases numbered 5, after V lost 3 bases and J lost 3 bases. CDR1 and CDR2 (germline): MNHEY, SMNVEV (reference sequence). The CDR3: CASSFQGLLYEQYF. CDR3 in DNA: TGTGCCAGCAGTTTTCAGGGACTACTCTACGAGCAGTACTTC.

The J gene is TRBJ2-1, the V gene TRBV6-4, with D tentatively TRBD2 (6 bases). Trimming cost V 2 bases and J 8 bases, with 13 bases left between them. Germline V CDR1 and CDR2: MRHNA, SNTAGT. The CDR3 is 14 residues long. The CDR3 region is CASSDGTPRDEQFF. The CDR3 DNA is TGTGCCAGCAGTGACGGGACTCCTAGGGATGAGCAGTTCTTC.